This TCR beta chain was sequenced for a study of T-cell memory formation after mild COVID-19. Study overall: TCR clusters showed largely donor specificity. Notes on the study in general: Prior to infection, memory already included some responding clones, suggesting cross-reactive memory joined.

TCRdb ran MiXCR on the 5' RACE reads and lists one entry per CDR3 protein. This table has just under 550,000 distinct CDR3 sequences, roughly 22% appearing once. A remark on this clonotype: What it binds is unknown.

Sequenced input: PBMCs or a T cell subset sorted from them (not recorded which). This receptor was obtained from an adult woman who had mild COVID-19 (a few samples of this study predate the infection). Cell type and time point are not known.

CDR3 sequence: CASSLEVEASVREQYF. The CDR3 DNA follows: TGCGCCAGCAGCTTGGAAGTGGAGGCCAGTGTACGAGAGCAGTACTTC. The chain employs TRBV5-1 and TRBJ2-7; tentatively, D is TRBD2 (5 bases). Trimming pared 0 bases from V and 7 bases from J, leaving 20 bases between. This CDR3 has 16 residues. The germline V gene encodes CDR1 SGHRS and CDR2 YFSETQ.